A selection of T cell receptor delta chains follows, all from one sample in a study of Vδ1+ human thymocytes. TCRdb repeated clone calling on the multiplex PCR reads with CATT. The table has approximately 25,000 delta-chain clones, more than 6.5% seen once; the top ten hold approximately 1%. The sequencing sample was made of Vdelta1+ gamma-delta thymocytes from the thymus. The receptors stem from a girl under three years old who had congenital heart surgery. CDR3s include the opening cysteine and the closing phenylalanine or tryptophan. Each record gives: V gene, CDR3 protein.

>TRDV1
CALGDPSFLTWGEHTDKLIF
>TRDV1
CALGERSMGEPYTDKLIF
>TRDV1
CALGDRGLPLTGGSDTDKLIF
>TRDV1
CALGDLLPTFSYWGTNQYTDKLIF
>TRDV1
CALGELPWGTPYTDKLIF
>TRDV1
CALGVPHCRRGIPEDYTDKLIF
>TRDV1
CALGEAPLPAGGLYTDKLIF
>TRDV1
CALKGRPSYGWGPGSGDKLIF
>TRDV2
CACTEGISYKKVLALTAQLFF
>TRDV1
CALGENDSYWGIRYTDKLIF
>TRDV1
CALGEPPLTPRIPHTDKLIF
>TRDV1
CALGGQPGAFPPLPLIF
>TRDV1
CALGERLLRDRPTDKLIF
>TRDV1
CALGERTSLWGIPPDYTDKLIF
>TRDV2
CACGGWNYTDKLIF
>TRDV1
CALGEPSSNGLLGDTDKLIF
>TRDV1
CALGGVDFLRVLGIGGTDKLIF
>TRDV1
CALGERSVFLSPYLEKLIF
>TRDV3
CALSPGSTDKLIF
>TRDV1
CALGEKFLPNLGAAYTDKLIF
>TRDV1
CALGEQVPCLKDKLIF
>TRDV1
CALGIPRAGGIMVGVTDKLIF
>TRDV1
CALGELPLAYIPLPGLLPMLVHTDKLIF
>TRDV1
CALGERDLWSVRLRIYTDKLIF
>TRDV1
CALGELSSQPLYWGIPYTDKLIF
>TRDV1
CALGEPSVLRRYITDKLIF
>TRDV1
CALGPQMRMVLRSYTDKLIF
>TRDV1
CALGGLSYRFVSENKLIF
>TRDV1
CALTTLPPFPSDSVDKLIF
>TRDV1
CALGGQRVTEPNSTDKLIF
>TRDV2
CACDTGGGGGYVCKHTDKLIF
>TRDV1
CALGELEQPWAYTDKLIF
>TRDV1
CALGEGYTDKLIF
>TRDV1
CALGDFVHTDKLIF
>TRDV3
CAWPSSWVADKLIF
>TRDV1
CALGRTQLDTDKLIF
>TRDV1
CALGELSPHTDKLIF
>TRDV1
CALGKRGFGDDKLIF
>TRDV1
CALGELAVQLADWGIRDKLIF
>TRDV1
CALGDGSYLGDKLIF
>TRDV1
CALGDYTGGYPTPHTDKLIF
>TRDV1
CALGDGGTHELIF
>TRDV1
CALGEPVTPQSLLGVGYTDKLIF
>TRDV1
CALGKPQYWAQRCKLIF
>TRDV1
CALGNDELPGRVGDTPYTDKLIF
>TRDV1
CALGEVGYSCCTGGYPGEYTDKLIF
>TRDV1
CALGGWGTETAQLFF
>TRDV1
CALGPHPFLRGTGGPSPYTDKLIF
>TRDV1
CALGELRILGGTYTDKLIF
>TRDV2
CACDTEMIQLGYTDKLIF